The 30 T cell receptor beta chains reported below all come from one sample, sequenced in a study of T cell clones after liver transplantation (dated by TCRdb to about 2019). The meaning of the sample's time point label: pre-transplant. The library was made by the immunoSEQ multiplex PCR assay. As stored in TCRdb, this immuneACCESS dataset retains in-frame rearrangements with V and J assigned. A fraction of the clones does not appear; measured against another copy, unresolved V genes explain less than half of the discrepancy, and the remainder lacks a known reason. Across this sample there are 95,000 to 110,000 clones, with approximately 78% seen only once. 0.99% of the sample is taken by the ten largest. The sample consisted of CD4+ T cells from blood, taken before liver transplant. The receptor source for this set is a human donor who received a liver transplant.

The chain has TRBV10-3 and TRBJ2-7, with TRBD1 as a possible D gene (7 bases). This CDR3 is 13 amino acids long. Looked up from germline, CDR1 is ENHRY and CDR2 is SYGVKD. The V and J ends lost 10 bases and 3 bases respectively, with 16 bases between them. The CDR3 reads CASGTDLSYEQYF. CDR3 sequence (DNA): TGTGCCAGCGGGACAGACCTCAGCTACGAGCAGTACTTC.

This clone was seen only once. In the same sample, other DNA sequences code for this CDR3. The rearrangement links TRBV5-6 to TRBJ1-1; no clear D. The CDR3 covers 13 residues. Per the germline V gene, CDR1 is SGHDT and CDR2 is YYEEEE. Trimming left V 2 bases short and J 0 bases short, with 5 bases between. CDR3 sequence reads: CASSLGLNTEAFF. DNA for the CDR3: TGTGCCAGCAGCTTAGGTCTGAACACTGAAGCTTTCTTT.

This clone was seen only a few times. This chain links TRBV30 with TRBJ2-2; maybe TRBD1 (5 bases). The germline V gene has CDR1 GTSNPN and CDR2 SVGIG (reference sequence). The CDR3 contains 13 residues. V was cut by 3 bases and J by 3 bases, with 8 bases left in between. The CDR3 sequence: CAWSLQDTGELFF. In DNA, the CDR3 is TGTGCCTGGAGCCTACAGGACACCGGGGAGCTGTTTTTT.

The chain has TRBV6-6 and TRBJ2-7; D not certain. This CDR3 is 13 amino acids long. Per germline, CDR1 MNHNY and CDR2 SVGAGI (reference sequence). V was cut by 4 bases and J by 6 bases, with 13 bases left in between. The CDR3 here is CASSSLRVGEQYF. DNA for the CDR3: TGTGCCAGCAGTTCCCTTCGGGTCGGCGAGCAGTACTTC.

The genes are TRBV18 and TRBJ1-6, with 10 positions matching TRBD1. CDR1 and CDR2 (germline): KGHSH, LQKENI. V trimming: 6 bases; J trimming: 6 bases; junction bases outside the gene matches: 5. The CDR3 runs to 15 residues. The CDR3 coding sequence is TGTGCCAGCTCGATCCGACAGGGGGCTAATTCACCCCTCCACTTT. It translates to CASSIRQGANSPLHF.

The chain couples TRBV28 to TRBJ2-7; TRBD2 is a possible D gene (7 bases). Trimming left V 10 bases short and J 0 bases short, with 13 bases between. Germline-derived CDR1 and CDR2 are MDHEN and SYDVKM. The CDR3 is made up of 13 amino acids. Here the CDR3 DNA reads TGTGCCATTGGGGGCGGGAGCTCCTACGAGCAGTACTTC. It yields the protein CAIGGGSSYEQYF.

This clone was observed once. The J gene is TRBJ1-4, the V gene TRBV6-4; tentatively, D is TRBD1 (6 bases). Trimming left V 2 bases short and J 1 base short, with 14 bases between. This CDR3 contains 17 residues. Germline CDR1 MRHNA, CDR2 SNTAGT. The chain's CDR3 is CASSDALRQETNEKLFF. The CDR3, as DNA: TGTGCCAGCAGTGACGCCCTCCGACAGGAAACTAATGAAAAACTGTTTTTT.

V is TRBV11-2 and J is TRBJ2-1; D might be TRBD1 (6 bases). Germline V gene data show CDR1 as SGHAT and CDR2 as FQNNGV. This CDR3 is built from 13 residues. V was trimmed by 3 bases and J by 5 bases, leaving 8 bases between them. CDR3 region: CASSLDRNNEQFF. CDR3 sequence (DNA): TGTGCCAGCAGCTTGGACAGAAACAATGAGCAGTTCTTC.

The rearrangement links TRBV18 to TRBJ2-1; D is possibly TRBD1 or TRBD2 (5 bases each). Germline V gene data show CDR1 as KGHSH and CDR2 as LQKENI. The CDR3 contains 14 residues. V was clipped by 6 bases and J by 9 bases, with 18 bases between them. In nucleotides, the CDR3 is TGTGCCAGCTCCCCCAGTGGGCGAGGGGCTGAGCAGTTCTTC. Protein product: CASSPSGRGAEQFF.

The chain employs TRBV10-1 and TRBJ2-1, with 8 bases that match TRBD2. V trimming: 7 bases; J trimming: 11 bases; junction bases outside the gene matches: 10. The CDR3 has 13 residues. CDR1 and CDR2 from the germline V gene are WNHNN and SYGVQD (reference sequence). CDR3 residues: CASNARREDQQFF. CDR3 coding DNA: TGCGCCAGCAATGCCAGGCGGGAGGACCAGCAGTTCTTC.

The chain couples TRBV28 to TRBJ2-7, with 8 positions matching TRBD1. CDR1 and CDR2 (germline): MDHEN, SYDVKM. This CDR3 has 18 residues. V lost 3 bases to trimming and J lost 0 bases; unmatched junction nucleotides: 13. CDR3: CASSFLPGQGLLSYEQYF. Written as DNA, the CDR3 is TGTGCCAGCAGTTTCTTACCCGGACAGGGTCTACTCTCCTACGAGCAGTACTTC. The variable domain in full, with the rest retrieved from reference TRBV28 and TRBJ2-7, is DVKVTQSSRYLVKRTGEKVFLECVQDMDHENMFWYRQDPGLGLRLIYFSYDVKMKEKGDIPEGYSVSREKKERFSLILESASTNQTSMYLCASSFLPGQGLLSYEQYFGPGTRLTVT.

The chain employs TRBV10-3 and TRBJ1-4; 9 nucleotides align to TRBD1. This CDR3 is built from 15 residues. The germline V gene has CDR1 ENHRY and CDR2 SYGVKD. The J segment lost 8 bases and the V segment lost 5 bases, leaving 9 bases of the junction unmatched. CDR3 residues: CAISRGTGIGEKLFF. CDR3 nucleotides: TGTGCCATCAGTCGCGGGACAGGGATTGGGGAAAAACTGTTTTTT.

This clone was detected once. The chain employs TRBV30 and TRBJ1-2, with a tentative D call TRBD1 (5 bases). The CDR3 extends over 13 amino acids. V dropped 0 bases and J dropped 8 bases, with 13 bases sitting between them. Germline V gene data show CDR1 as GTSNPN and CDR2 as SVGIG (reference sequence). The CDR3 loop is CAWSVNGRGGYTF. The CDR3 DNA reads TGTGCCTGGAGTGTAAATGGGCGGGGCGGCTACACCTTC.

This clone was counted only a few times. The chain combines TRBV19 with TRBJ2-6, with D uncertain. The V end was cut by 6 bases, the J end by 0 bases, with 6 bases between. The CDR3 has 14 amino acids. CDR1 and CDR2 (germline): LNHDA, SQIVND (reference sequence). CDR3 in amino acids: CASRPGSGANVLTF. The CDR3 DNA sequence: TGTGCCAGTAGGCCCGGCTCTGGGGCCAACGTCCTGACTTTC.

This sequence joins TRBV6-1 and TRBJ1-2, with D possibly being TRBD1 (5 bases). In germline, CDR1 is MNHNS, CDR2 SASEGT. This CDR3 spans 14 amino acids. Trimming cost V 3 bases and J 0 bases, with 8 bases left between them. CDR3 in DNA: TGTGCCAGCAGTGAGGGCAGGGCTAACTATGGCTACACCTTC. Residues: CASSEGRANYGYTF.

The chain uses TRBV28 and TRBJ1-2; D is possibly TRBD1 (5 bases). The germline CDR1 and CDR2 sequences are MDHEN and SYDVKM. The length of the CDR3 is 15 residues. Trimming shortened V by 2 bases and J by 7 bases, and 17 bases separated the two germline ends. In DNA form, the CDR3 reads TGTGCCAGCAGTTTAGGCGCGGACTGGGGCTCTGGCTACACCTTC. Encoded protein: CASSLGADWGSGYTF.

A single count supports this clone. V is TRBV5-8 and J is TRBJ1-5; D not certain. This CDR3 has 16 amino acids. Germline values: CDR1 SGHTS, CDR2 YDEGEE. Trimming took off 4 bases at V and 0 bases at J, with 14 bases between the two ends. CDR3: CASSIRPLNSNQPQHF. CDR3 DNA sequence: TGTGCCAGCAGCATCCGCCCCCTCAATAGCAATCAGCCCCAGCATTTT.

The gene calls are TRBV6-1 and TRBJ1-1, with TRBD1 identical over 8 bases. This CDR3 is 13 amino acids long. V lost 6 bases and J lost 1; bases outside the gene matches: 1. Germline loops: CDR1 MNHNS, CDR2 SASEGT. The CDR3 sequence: CASRGTGNTEAFF. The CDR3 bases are TGTGCCAGCAGGGGGACAGGGAACACTGAAGCTTTCTTT.

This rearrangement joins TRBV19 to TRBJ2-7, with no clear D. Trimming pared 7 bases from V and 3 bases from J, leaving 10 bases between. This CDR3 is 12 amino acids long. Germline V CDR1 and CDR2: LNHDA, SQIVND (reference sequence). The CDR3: CASKGVNYEQYF. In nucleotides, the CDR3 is TGTGCCAGTAAAGGAGTAAACTACGAGCAGTACTTC.

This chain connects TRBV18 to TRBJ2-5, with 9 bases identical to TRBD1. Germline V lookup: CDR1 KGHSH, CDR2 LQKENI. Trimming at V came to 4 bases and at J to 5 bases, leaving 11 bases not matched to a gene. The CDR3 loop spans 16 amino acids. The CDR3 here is CASSLNPGTGFETQYF. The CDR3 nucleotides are TGTGCCAGCTCACTCAATCCCGGGACAGGGTTTGAGACCCAGTACTTC.

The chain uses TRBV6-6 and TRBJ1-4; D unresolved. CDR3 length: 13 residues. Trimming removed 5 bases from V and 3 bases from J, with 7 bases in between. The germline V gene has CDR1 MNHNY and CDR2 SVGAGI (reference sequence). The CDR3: CASSPPPNEKLFF. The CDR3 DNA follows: TGTGCCAGCAGTCCTCCACCTAATGAAAAACTGTTTTTT.

Here the CDR3 reads CASSDFRGPNQPQHF. Here the CDR3 DNA reads TGTGCCAGCAGTGATTTCAGGGGGCCGAATCAGCCCCAGCATTTT. V is TRBV2 and J is TRBJ1-5; 8 bases fit TRBD1. The CDR3 spans 15 residues. The junction had 5 bases not matched to a gene; V was cut back by 3 bases and J by 4 bases. The germline V gene encodes CDR1 SNHLY and CDR2 FYNNEI.

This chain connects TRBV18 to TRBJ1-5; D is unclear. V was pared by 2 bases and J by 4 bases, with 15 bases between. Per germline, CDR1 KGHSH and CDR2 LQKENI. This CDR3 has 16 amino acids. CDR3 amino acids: CASSPGVHIPNQPQHF. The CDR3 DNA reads TGTGCCAGCTCACCAGGGGTCCACATCCCTAATCAGCCCCAGCATTTT.

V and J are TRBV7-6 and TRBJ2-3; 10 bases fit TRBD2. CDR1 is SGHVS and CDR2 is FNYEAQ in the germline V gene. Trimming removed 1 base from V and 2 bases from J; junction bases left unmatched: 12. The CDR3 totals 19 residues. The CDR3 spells CASSLEEGRLAGYTDTQYF. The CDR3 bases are TGTGCCAGCAGCTTAGAAGAGGGCAGACTAGCGGGTTACACAGATACGCAGTATTTT.

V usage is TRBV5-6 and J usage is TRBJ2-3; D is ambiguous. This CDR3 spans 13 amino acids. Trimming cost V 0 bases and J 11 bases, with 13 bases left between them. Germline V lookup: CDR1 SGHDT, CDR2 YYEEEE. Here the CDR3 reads CASSLGAENRQYF. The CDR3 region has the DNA TGTGCCAGCAGCTTGGGGGCGGAAAACAGGCAGTATTTT.

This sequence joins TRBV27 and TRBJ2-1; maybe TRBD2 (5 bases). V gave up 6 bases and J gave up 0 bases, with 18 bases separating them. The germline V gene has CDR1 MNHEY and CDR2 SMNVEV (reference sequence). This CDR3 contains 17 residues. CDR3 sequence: CASRPSPSGSSYNEQFF. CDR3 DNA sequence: TGTGCCAGCAGACCTAGCCCCAGCGGAAGCTCCTACAATGAGCAGTTCTTC.

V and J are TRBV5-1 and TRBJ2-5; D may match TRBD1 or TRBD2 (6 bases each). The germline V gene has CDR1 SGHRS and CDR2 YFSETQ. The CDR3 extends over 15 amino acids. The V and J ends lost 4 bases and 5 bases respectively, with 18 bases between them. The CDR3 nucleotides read TGCGCCAGCAGCCCGGTAGGGGGGCAGCTCGAGACCCAGTACTTC. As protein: CASSPVGGQLETQYF.

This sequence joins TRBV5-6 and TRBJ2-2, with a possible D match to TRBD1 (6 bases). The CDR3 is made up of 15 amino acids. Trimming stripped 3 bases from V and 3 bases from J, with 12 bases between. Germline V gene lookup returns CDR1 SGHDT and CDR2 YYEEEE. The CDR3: CASSSVSGDTGELFF. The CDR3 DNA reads TGTGCCAGCAGCTCAGTATCAGGGGACACCGGGGAGCTGTTTTTT.

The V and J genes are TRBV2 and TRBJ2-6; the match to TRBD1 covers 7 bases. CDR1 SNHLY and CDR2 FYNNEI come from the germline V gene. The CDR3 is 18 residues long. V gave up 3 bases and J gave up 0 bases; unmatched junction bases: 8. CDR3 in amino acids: CASSESGTAYSGANVLTF. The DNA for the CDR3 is TGTGCCAGCAGTGAGTCCGGGACAGCTTACTCTGGGGCCAACGTCCTGACTTTC.

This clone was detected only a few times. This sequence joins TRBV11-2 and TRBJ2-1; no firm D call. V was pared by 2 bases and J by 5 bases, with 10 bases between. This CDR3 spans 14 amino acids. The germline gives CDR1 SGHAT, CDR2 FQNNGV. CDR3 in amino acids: CASSLFQADNEQFF. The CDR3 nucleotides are TGTGCCAGCAGCTTATTTCAGGCAGACAATGAGCAGTTCTTC.